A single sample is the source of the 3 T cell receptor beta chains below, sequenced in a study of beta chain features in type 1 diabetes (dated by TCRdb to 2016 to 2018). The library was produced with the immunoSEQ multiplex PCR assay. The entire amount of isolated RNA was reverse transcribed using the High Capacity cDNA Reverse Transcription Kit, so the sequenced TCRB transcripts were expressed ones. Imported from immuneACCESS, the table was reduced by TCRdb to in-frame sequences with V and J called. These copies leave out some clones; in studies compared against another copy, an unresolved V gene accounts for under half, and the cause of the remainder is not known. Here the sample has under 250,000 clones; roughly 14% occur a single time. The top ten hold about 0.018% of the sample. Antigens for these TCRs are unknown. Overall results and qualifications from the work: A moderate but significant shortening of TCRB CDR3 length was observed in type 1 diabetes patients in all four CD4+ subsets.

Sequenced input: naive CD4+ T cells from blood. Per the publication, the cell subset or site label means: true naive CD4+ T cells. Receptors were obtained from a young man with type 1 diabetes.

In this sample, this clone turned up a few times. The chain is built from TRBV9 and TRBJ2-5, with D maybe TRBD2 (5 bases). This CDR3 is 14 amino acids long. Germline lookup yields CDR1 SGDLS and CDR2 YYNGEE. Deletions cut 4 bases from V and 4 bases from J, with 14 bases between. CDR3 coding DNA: TGTGCCAGCAGCCCCCGAGCGGACCCAGAGACCCAGTACTTC. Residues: CASSPRADPETQYF. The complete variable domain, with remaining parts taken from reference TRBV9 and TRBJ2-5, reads DSGVTQTPKHLITATGQRVTLRCSPRSGDLSVYWYQQSLDQGLQFLIQYYNGEERAKGNILERFSAQQFPDLHSELNLSSLELGDSALYFCASSPRADPETQYFGPGTRLLVL.

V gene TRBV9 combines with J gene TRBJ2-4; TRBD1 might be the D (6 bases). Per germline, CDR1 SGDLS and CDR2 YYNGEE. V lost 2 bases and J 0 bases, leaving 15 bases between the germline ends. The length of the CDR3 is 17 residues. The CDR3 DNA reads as TGTGCCAGCAGCGTTGGGGGCCCCTCTCTAGCCAAAAACATTCAGTACTTC. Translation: CASSVGGPSLAKNIQYF.

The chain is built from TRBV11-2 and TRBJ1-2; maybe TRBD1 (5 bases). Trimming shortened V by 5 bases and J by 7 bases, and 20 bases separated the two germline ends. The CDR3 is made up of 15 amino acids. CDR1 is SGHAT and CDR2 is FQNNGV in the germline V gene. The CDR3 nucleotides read TGTGCCAGCAGCGGCCATAGACAGACATCGGCTGGCTACACCTTC. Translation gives CASSGHRQTSAGYTF.